Listed below are T cell receptor beta chains from one sample, sequenced in a study of control samples from healthy donors and cancer patients. This table comes from immunoSEQ multiplex PCR, and its TCRdb copy is limited to in-frame clones, with some not included. Of about 15,000 clones listed, 75% to 90% were seen once; the top ten hold 11%. The sequencing sample was made of PBMCs. The receptor source for this set is a woman aged 70-85 years with colorectal cancer. The CDR3 runs from the conserved cysteine through the conserved F or W. The D gene is left open where the match is weak. Size is stated for part of the rows, as once, few or many counts, or as a class when the clone is expanded.

j_call,v_call,clone_size,d_call,cdr3_nt,cdr3_aa
TRBJ2-3,TRBV7-3,-,TRBD2,TGTGCCAGCAGCGACGGCGGGGGGACCACAGATACGCAGTATTTT,CASSDGGGTTDTQYF
TRBJ2-7,TRBV18,-,-,TGTGCCAGCTCTCCCAGGGACGGGCCTCGCTGGGAGCAGTACTTC,CASSPRDGPRWEQYF
TRBJ1-5,TRBV15,-,TRBD1,TGTGCCACCAGCAGAGATGGGAGGGGCAGGGGGATTAGCAATCAGCCCCAGCATTTT,CATSRDGRGRGISNQPQHF
TRBJ2-2,TRBV7-9,once,-,TGTGCCAGCAGCTTAGAGGGGGGTCCCGGGGAGCTGTTTTTT,CASSLEGGPGELFF
TRBJ1-2,TRBV4-1,-,-,TGCGCCAGCAGCCAAGCCAGGGGTGGAGGCTACACCTTC,CASSQARGGGYTF
TRBJ2-7,TRBV6-2/TRBV6-3,-,TRBD2,TGTGCCAGCAGCTCGGGGGGTAGTTACGAGCAGTACTTC,CASSSGGSYEQYF
TRBJ2-7,TRBV6-2/TRBV6-3,once,TRBD2,TGTGCCAGCAGTTACTCGAGTCAGCGGGGGGCCTACGAGCAGTACTTC,CASSYSSQRGAYEQYF
TRBJ1-2,TRBV18,-,-,TGTGCCAGCTCACCACCGGTGGACTATGGCTACACCTTC,CASSPPVDYGYTF
TRBJ2-5,TRBV11-3,-,-,TGTGCCAGCAGCTTAGGAGGGGGCCAAGAGACCCAGTACTTC,CASSLGGGQETQYF
TRBJ1-1,TRBV14,-,TRBD1,TGTGCCAGCAGGCAATTCACAGGGGCGAACACTGAAGCTTTCTTT,CASRQFTGANTEAFF
TRBJ1-2,TRBV6-2/TRBV6-3,-,-,TGTGCCAGCAGTTACGACAGCCCTAACTATGGCTACACCTTC,CASSYDSPNYGYTF
TRBJ2-1,TRBV24-1,-,-,TGTGCCACCAGTGATTCCCGGTCGCCGGGAAATGAGCAGTTCTTC,CATSDSRSPGNEQFF